This entry concerns a single TCR beta chain. Its specificity is unknown. This sample stems from a study of vaccination and CD4 T cells after COVID-19. At the level of the study: By nasal swab PCR, the convalescent patients were SARS-CoV-2 positive, with under 10 mild cases and one severe.

The CDR3 covers 13 residues. Trimming pared 1 base from V and 0 bases from J, leaving 4 bases between. The germline CDR1 and CDR2 sequences are SGHKS and YYEKEE (reference sequence). The treatment here: approximately nine-day PBMC culture with coronavirus spike peptide pools or control peptides (ViraFEST assay). For ViraFEST, peptide pools expanded antigen-specific T cells, after which the TCRs were sequenced. Convalescent patients tested SARS-CoV-2 PCR positive from March to December 2020, before Alpha, Beta and Delta emerged. Cultured CD4+ T cell DNA underwent sequencing with the Oncomine TCR Beta short-read assay. Each CDR3 protein gets one entry after TCRdb re-called the PCR reads with MiXCR. The table includes 4,500 or so distinct CDR3 sequences, around 20% detected once.

This sequence originates from a human donor who had recovered from COVID-19. Material for sequencing was CD4+ T cells from blood, cultured in vitro. The rearrangement joins TRBV5-5 to TRBJ2-5; D is ambiguous. The CDR3 region is CASSLIYQETQYF. The DNA for the CDR3 is TGTGCCAGCAGCTTGATATACCAAGAGACCCAGTACTTC.